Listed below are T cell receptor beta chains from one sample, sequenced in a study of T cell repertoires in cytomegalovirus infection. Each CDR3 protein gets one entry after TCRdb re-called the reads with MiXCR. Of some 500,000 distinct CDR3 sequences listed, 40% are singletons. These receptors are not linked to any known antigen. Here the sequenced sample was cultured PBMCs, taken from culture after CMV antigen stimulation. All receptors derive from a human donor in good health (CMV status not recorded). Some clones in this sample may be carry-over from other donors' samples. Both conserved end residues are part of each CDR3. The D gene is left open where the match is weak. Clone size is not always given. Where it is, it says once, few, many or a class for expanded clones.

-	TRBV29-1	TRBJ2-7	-	CSTDRLYEQYF	TGCAGCACCGACAGGCTTTACGAGCAGTACTTC
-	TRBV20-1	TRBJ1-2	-	CSARDLHRRLNYGYTF	TGCAGTGCTAGAGACCTACACAGGAGATTAAACTATGGCTACACCTTC
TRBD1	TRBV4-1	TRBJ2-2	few	CASSRTGPNIGELFF	TGCGCCAGCAGCCGGACAGGGCCGAACATCGGGGAGCTGTTTTTT
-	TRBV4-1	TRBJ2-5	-	CASSHPRPGETQYF	TGCGCCAGCAGCCACCCAAGACCAGGGGAGACCCAGTACTTC
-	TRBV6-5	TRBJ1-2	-	CASSPGSPYGYTF	TGTGCCAGCAGTCCCGGGAGCCCCTATGGCTACACCTTC
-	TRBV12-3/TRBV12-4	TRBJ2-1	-	CASSLPSLNGAEFF	TGTGCCAGCAGTTTACCCAGCCTCAACGGAGCGGAGTTCTTC
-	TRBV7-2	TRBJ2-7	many	CASSLGVGEQYF	TGTGCCAGCAGCTTAGGGGTCGGCGAGCAGTACTTC
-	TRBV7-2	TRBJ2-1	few	CASDLRREQFF	TGTGCCAGCGACCTCAGAAGGGAGCAGTTCTTC
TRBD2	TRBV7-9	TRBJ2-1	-	CASSTPKTSGSNEQFF	TGTGCCAGCAGCACTCCCAAGACTAGCGGGAGTAATGAGCAGTTCTTC
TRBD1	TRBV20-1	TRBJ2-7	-	CLSSGQGGEQYF	TGCTTGTCATCGGGACAGGGGGGGGAGCAGTACTTC
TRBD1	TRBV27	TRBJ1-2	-	CASSSRQGAEGYTF	TGTGCCAGCAGTTCACGACAGGGGGCTGAGGGCTACACCTTC
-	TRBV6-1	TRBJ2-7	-	CASSEEGLYYEQYF	TGTGCCAGCAGTGAAGAGGGACTCTATTACGAGCAGTACTTC
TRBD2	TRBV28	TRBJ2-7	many	CASSARGGSALEQYF	TGTGCCAGCAGCGCCCGGGGGGGTTCCGCTCTCGAGCAGTACTTC
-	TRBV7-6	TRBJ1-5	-	CASSLISSGSGNQPQHF	TGTGCCAGCAGCTTAATTTCCTCAGGGTCGGGAAATCAGCCCCAGCATTTT
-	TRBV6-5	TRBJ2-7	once	CASRRQGGEQYF	TGTGCCAGCAGACGACAGGGAGGCGAGCAGTACTTC
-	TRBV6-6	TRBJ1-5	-	CASEGGVIDQPQHF	TGTGCATCCGAGGGGGGGGTTATCGATCAGCCCCAGCATTTT
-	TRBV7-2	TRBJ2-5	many	CASSPRAGQAQYF	TGTGCCAGCAGTCCCCGGGCGGGGCAGGCCCAGTACTTC
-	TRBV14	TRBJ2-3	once	CASSQGAYTDTQYF	TGTGCCAGCAGCCAAGGGGCCTACACAGATACGCAGTATTTT
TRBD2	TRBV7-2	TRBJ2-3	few	CASSLNLAGGPTDTQYF	TGTGCCAGCAGCTTGAATCTAGCGGGAGGGCCTACAGATACGCAGTATTTT
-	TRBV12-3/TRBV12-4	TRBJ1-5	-	CASSSDRYSRPQHF	TGTGCCAGCAGTTCGGACAGATACTCGAGGCCCCAGCATTTT
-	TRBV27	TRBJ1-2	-	CASSLSGVKDYGYTF	TGTGCCAGCAGCCTTTCAGGGGTAAAGGATTATGGCTACACCTTC
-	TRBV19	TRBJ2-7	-	CASSMRGTYEQYF	TGTGCCAGTAGTATGAGGGGGACCTACGAGCAGTACTTC
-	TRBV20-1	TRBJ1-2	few	CSAIQSTYGYTF	TGCAGTGCTATACAGAGTACCTATGGCTACACCTTC
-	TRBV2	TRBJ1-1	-	CASRPGPGTHTEAFF	TGTGCCAGCCGCCCCGGGCCGGGGACCCACACTGAAGCTTTCTTT
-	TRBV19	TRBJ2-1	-	CASSKLGGSYNEQFF	TGTGCCAGTAGTAAGTTAGGCGGCTCCTACAATGAGCAGTTCTTC